The 23 T cell receptor beta chains in this list originate from one sample, sequenced in a study of shared clonotypes between healthy human individuals. The repertoire was sequenced with immunoSEQ multiplex PCR; TCRdb's copy has only in-frame clones and lacks some. Of 2.5 million or so clones listed, approximately 92% are singletons. Sequenced: naive CD4+ T cells sorted from blood. Documented subset: CD45RA+ positively selected. These TCRs come from a man in his late teens or twenties in good health.

With respect to this clone: This specimen includes other DNA sequences encoding the same CDR3. J is TRBJ1-2 and V is TRBV28; weak D call: TRBD1 (5 bases). Germline V lookup: CDR1 MDHEN, CDR2 SYDVKM. Trimming cost V 4 bases and J 5 bases, with 8 bases left between them. This CDR3 has 12 residues. CDR3 coding DNA: TGTGCCAGCAGTTCGTCAGGGTATGGCTACACCTTC. Translated, it gives CASSSSGYGYTF.

This clone occurred a few times. J is TRBJ1-6 and V is TRBV28; 10 nucleotides agree with TRBD1. V lost 3 bases and J lost 8; bases outside the gene matches: 4. The CDR3 totals 15 residues. CDR1 is MDHEN, CDR2 SYDVKM, per germline. DNA of the CDR3: TGTGCCAGCAGTTTGCGGGACAGGGGCGATTCACCCCTCCACTTT. Its translation is CASSLRDRGDSPLHF.

The chain combines TRBV18 with TRBJ1-4; possible D gene TRBD1, 6 bases. V lost 3 bases and J 7 bases, leaving 18 bases between the germline ends. Germline lookup yields CDR1 KGHSH and CDR2 LQKENI. CDR3 length: 16 amino acids. The CDR3 region has the DNA TGTGCCAGCTCACCCGCAAACAGGGAGGTCGTTGAAAAACTGTTTTTT. Its translation: CASSPANREVVEKLFF.

The chain uses TRBV2 and TRBJ1-4; tentative D call: TRBD1 (5 bases). The CDR3 spans 14 residues. Germline lookup yields CDR1 SNHLY and CDR2 FYNNEI. The V end lost 7 bases, the J end lost 4 bases, and 13 bases lay between the germline ends. The CDR3 is CASIRDGINEKLFF. CDR3 in DNA: TGTGCCAGCATCAGGGACGGAATTAATGAAAAACTGTTTTTT.

The chain combines TRBV4-1 with TRBJ2-5; no reliable D call. The germline V and J ends were trimmed by 1 base and 5 bases, with 11 bases remaining between them. Germline V gives CDR1 MGHRA, CDR2 YSYEKL. This CDR3 spans 14 amino acids. The CDR3 spells CASSQADSPETQYF. The CDR3 nucleotides are TGCGCCAGCAGCCAAGCCGACTCCCCGGAGACCCAGTACTTC.

The chain uses TRBV10-3 and TRBJ2-1; 12 nucleotides line up with TRBD2. The CDR3 covers 15 residues. J lost 5 bases, V lost 4 bases, and 3 bases had no gene match. Germline lookup yields CDR1 ENHRY and CDR2 SYGVKD. CDR3 coding DNA: TGTGCCATCAGTGCTAGCGGGGGGGATAACAATGAGCAGTTCTTC. It encodes CAISASGGDNNEQFF.

The chain couples TRBV29-1 to TRBJ2-5; TRBD2 matches 7 bases. CDR1 is SQVTM and CDR2 is ANQGSEA in the germline V gene. The CDR3 runs 14 residues. V trimming: 2 bases; J trimming: 2 bases; junction bases outside the gene matches: 5. CDR3 in amino acids: CSVERSSGQETQYF. The CDR3 bases are TGCAGCGTTGAAAGGTCTAGCGGACAAGAGACCCAGTACTTC.

The rearrangement uses TRBV7-9 and TRBJ2-7; 8 nucleotides match TRBD2. Trimming took 6 bases from V and 4 from J; bases not matched to a gene: 14. Germline-derived CDR1 and CDR2 are SEHNR and FQNEAQ (reference sequence). The CDR3 is 16 amino acids. CDR3 amino acids: CASSPPGREGQYEQYF. As DNA, the CDR3 is TGTGCCAGCAGTCCGCCAGGTCGGGAGGGCCAGTACGAGCAGTACTTC. Combining the CDR3 with reference TRBV7-9 and TRBJ2-7 gives the whole variable domain DTGVSQNPRHKITKRGQNVTFRCDPISEHNRLYWYRQTLGQGPEFLTYFQNEAQLEKSRLLSDRFSAERPKGSFSTLEIQRTEQGDSAMYLCASSPPGREGQYEQYFGPGTRLTVT.

This chain uses TRBV11-2 with TRBJ2-5; 12 nucleotides align to TRBD2. J gave up 2 bases and V 0 bases, and 7 bases lay outside the gene matches. Germline V gives CDR1 SGHAT, CDR2 FQNNGV. CDR3 size: 18 residues. As DNA, the CDR3 is TGTGCCAGCAGCTTAGAGTTTTGGACTAGCGGGGCACAAGAGACCCAGTACTTC. Its protein product is CASSLEFWTSGAQETQYF.

The count of this clone is one. CDR3 in DNA: TGTGCCAGCAGCCCTGACAGGGTTTCTGGAAACACCATATATTTT. Residues: CASSPDRVSGNTIYF. The chain uses TRBV5-5 and TRBJ1-3; TRBD1 agrees at 7 bases. V dropped 4 bases and J dropped 1; count of bases not matched to a gene: 5. From germline, CDR1 is SGHKS and CDR2 YYEKEE (reference sequence). CDR3 length: 15 residues.

The chain links TRBV7-2 to TRBJ2-7; maybe TRBD2 (5 bases). V lost 2 bases and J 6 bases, leaving 14 bases between the germline ends. The CDR3 loop spans 14 amino acids. The germline V gene encodes CDR1 SGHTA and CDR2 FQGNSA. This CDR3 is CASSLNGLAREQYF. CDR3 in DNA: TGTGCCAGCAGCTTAAATGGGCTAGCCCGCGAGCAGTACTTC. Using reference TRBV7-2 and TRBJ2-7 for the parts outside the CDR3, the full variable domain is GAGVSQSPSNKVTEKGKDVELRCDPISGHTALYWYRQSLGQGLEFLIYFQGNSAPDKSGLPSDRFSAERTGGSVSTLTIQRTQQEDSAVYLCASSLNGLAREQYFGPGTRLTVT.

J is TRBJ2-5 and V is TRBV9; D remains unclear. V was clipped by 0 bases and J by 4 bases, with 7 bases between them. The CDR3 loop spans 13 amino acids. Germline values: CDR1 SGDLS, CDR2 YYNGEE. CDR3 protein: CASSVGAGETQYF. CDR3 coding DNA: TGTGCCAGCAGCGTAGGTGCAGGAGAGACCCAGTACTTC.

This clone has a handful of counts. The chain carries TRBV11-2 and TRBJ2-7; 12 bases align to TRBD2. J lost 2 bases, V lost 4 bases, and 3 bases had no gene match. The CDR3 contains 15 residues. The V gene's germline CDR1 is SGHAT and CDR2 FQNNGV. The CDR3 nucleotides read TGTGCCAGCAGCTCGACTAGCGGGGGAACCTACGAGCAGTACTTC. It yields the protein CASSSTSGGTYEQYF. The full variable domain, rest sourced from reference TRBV11-2 and TRBJ2-7, is EAGVAQSPRYKIIEKRQSVAFWCNPISGHATLYWYQQILGQGPKLLIQFQNNGVVDDSQLPKDRFSAERLKGVDSTLKIQPAKLEDSAVYLCASSSTSGGTYEQYFGPGTRLTVT.

V gene TRBV18 combines with J gene TRBJ2-1; 11 bases line up with TRBD2. Trimming took 0 bases from V and 12 from J; bases not matched to a gene: 4. Looked up from germline, CDR1 is KGHSH and CDR2 is LQKENI. CDR3 length equals 14 residues. The CDR3 loop reads CASSPPTSGSPQFF. The CDR3 nucleotides are TGTGCCAGCTCACCACCAACTAGCGGGAGCCCGCAGTTCTTC.

The rearrangement links TRBV5-4 to TRBJ1-6; TRBD1 aligns across 7 bases. The CDR3 length is 15 residues. Per germline, CDR1 SGHNT and CDR2 YYREEE (reference sequence). With V trimmed by 7 bases and J by 5 bases, 9 bases remained unmatched. CDR3 bases: TGTGCCAGCGCAGACAGGGCTGGGAATAATTCACCCCTCCACTTT. This sequence encodes CASADRAGNNSPLHF.

This chain links TRBV27 with TRBJ1-2, with TRBD1 matching over 8 bases. Germline loops: CDR1 MNHEY, CDR2 SMNVEV (reference sequence). CDR3 length: 16 residues. J lost 7 bases, V lost 5 bases, and 15 bases had no gene match. CDR3 nucleotide sequence: TGTGCCAGCAGTCCCAGCAGGCAAAACAGGGGGAGTGGCTACACCTTC. Its protein product is CASSPSRQNRGSGYTF.

As to this clone: The junction departs from germline at one end; a sequencing error may be responsible. The rearrangement joins TRBV7-7 to TRBJ2-2, with TRBD2 matching 16 bases. Germline-derived CDR1 and CDR2 are SSHAT and FNYEAQ (reference sequence). The CDR3 covers 21 residues. CDR3 loop: CASSLDGTSGRAPSGTGELFF. The CDR3, as DNA: TGTGCTAGCAGCTTAGACGGGACTAGCGGGAGGGCCCCGAGTGGCACCGGGGAGCTGTTTTTT.

The chain links TRBV28 to TRBJ1-5; tentatively, D is TRBD1 (6 bases). This CDR3 is built from 15 residues. Trimming removed 3 bases at V and 0 bases at J, with 9 bases between. The germline V gene encodes CDR1 MDHEN and CDR2 SYDVKM. The CDR3 loop is CASSFRQASNQPQHF. CDR3 coding DNA: TGTGCCAGCAGTTTTCGACAGGCTAGCAATCAGCCCCAGCATTTT.

Worth noting for this clone: At the DNA level, this CDR3 is encoded by other sequences in the same sample as well. V is TRBV5-1 and J is TRBJ2-5, with a tentative D call TRBD1 (5 bases). This CDR3 contains 14 residues. Germline V gene sequence: CDR1 SGHRS, CDR2 YFSETQ. Trimming pared 0 bases from V and 0 bases from J, leaving 6 bases between. The CDR3 DNA reads as TGCGCCAGCAGCTTGGAGGGGAACCAAGAGACCCAGTACTTC. As protein: CASSLEGNQETQYF.

As regards this clone: At one end the junction does not follow the germline gene, possibly because of a read error. The chain links TRBV7-7 to TRBJ2-1, with TRBD2 matching 10 bases. CDR1 is SSHAT and CDR2 is FNYEAQ in the germline V gene (reference sequence). The CDR3 has 15 amino acids. CDR3 nucleotide sequence: TGTGCTAGCAGCTCCACTAGCGGGGCTTACAATGAGCAGTTCTTC. This sequence encodes CASSSTSGAYNEQFF.

This chain uses TRBV19 with TRBJ1-6; the D gene is possibly TRBD1 (6 bases). Trimming shortened V by 7 bases and J by 0 bases, and 10 bases separated the two germline ends. The CDR3 extends over 15 amino acids. Germline CDR1 is LNHDA and CDR2 is SQIVND (reference sequence). CDR3 in DNA: TGTGCCAGTAAAGACAGGAGCTCCTATAATTCACCCCTCCACTTT. Its translation: CASKDRSSYNSPLHF.

In regard to this clone: The same CDR3 is also encoded by other DNA sequences in this sample. V is TRBV6-5 and J is TRBJ1-1, with a tentative D call TRBD1 (5 bases). Germline CDR1 reads MNHEY; CDR2 reads SVGAGI. V dropped 8 bases and J dropped 0 bases, with 13 bases sitting between them. The CDR3 contains 14 residues. The CDR3 coding sequence is TGTGCCAGCCGACGGGACGGATTGAACACTGAAGCTTTCTTT. As protein: CASRRDGLNTEAFF.

The V gene is TRBV4-3, the J gene TRBJ1-2; 8 bases are a match to TRBD1. Per germline, CDR1 LGHNA and CDR2 YSLEER. The CDR3 is 13 amino acids. Trimming at V came to 2 bases and at J to 4 bases, leaving 0 bases not matched to a gene. CDR3 in DNA: TGCGCCAGCAGCCAAACAGGGGGCTATGGCTACACCTTC. This encodes CASSQTGGYGYTF.